The T cell receptor (beta chain) under discussion was sequenced for a study of T cells in Graves' hyperthyroidism and ophthalmopathy. This clonotype occurred a few times. TCR beta CDR3 region amplification was performed from RNA transcripts. Researchers ran a first-round RT-PCR on the TCR CDR3 using the HTBI primer set. TCRdb used MiXCR to reprocess the multiplex PCR reads, holding one entry per CDR3 protein. Of nearly 750,000 distinct CDR3 sequences in the sample, under 45% were seen once. The receptor was isolated from a middle-aged woman with Graves' hyperthyroidism. The source material was blood.

This chain's CDR3 is CASSISGAGGSEQYF. CDR3 DNA sequence: TGTGCCAGTAGTATCTCTGGAGCGGGAGGATCCGAGCAGTACTTC. The rearrangement links TRBV19 to TRBJ2-7, with 9 bases that match TRBD2. V shed 3 bases, J shed 6 bases, and the junction held 9 bases outside the gene matches. The CDR3 contains 15 residues. Per germline, CDR1 LNHDA and CDR2 SQIVND (reference sequence).